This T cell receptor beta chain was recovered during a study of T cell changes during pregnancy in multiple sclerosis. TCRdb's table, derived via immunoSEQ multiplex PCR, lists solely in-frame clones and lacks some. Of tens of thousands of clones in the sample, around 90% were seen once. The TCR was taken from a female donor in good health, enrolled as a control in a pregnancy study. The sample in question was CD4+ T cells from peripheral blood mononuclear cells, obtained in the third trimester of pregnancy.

The CDR3 DNA sequence: TGTGCCAGCAGCCAAGGATACCAGGGGTCTGAAGCTTTCTTT. Translating it yields CASSQGYQGSEAFF. V usage is TRBV14 and J usage is TRBJ1-1; a possible D gene is TRBD1 (6 bases). The CDR3 loop spans 14 amino acids. Deletions cut 1 base from V and 6 bases from J, with 12 bases between. Germline loops: CDR1 SGHDN, CDR2 FVKESK. The complete variable domain, with remaining parts taken from reference TRBV14 and TRBJ1-1, reads EAGVTQFPSHSVIEKGQTVTLRCDPISGHDNLYWYRRVMGKEIKFLLHFVKESKQDESGMPNNRFLAERTGGTYSTLKVQPAELEDSGVYFCASSQGYQGSEAFFGQGTRLTVV.